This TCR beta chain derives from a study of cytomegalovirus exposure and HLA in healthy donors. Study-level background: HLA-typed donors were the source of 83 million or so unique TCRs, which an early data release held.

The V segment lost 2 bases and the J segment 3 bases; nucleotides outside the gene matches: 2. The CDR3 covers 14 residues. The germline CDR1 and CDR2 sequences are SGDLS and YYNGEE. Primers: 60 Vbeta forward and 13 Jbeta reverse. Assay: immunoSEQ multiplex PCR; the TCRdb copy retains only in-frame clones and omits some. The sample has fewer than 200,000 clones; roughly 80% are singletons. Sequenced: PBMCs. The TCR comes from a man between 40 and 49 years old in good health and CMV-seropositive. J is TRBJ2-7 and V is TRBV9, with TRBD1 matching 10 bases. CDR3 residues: CASSVGTGVYEQYF. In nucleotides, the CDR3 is TGTGCCAGCAGCGTCGGGACAGGGGTCTACGAGCAGTACTTC.